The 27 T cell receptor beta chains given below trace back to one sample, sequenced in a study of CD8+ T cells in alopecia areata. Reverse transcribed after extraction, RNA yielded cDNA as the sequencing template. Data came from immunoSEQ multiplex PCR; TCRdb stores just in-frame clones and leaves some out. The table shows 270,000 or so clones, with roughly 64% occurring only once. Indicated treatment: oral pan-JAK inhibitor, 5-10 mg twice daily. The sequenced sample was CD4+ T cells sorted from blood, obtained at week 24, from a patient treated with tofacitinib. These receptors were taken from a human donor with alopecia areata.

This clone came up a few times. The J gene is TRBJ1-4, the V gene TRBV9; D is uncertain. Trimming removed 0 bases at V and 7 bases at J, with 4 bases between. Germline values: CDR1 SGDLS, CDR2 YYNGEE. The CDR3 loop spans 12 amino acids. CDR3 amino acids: CASSVGSEKLFF. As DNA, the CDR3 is TGTGCCAGCAGCGTAGGGAGTGAAAAACTGTTTTTT.

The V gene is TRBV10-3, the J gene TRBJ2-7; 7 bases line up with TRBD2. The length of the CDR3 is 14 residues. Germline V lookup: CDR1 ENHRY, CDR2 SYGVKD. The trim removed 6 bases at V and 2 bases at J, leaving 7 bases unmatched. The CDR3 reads CAIRSGVEAYEQYF. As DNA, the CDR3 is TGTGCCATCAGGAGCGGGGTTGAAGCCTACGAGCAGTACTTC.

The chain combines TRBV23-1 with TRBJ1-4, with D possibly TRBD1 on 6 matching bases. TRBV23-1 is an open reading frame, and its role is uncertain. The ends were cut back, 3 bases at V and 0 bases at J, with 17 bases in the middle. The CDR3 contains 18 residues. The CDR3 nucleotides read TGCGCCAGCAGTCATACAGGGACCTACCTTGCAACTAATGAAAAACTGTTTTTT. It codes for CASSHTGTYLATNEKLFF.

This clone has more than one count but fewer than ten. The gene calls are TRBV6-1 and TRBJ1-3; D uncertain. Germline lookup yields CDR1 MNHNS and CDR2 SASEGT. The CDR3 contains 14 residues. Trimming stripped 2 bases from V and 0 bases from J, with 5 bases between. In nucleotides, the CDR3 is TGTGCCAGCAGTGAAACAGCCTCTGGAAACACCATATATTTT. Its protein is CASSETASGNTIYF.

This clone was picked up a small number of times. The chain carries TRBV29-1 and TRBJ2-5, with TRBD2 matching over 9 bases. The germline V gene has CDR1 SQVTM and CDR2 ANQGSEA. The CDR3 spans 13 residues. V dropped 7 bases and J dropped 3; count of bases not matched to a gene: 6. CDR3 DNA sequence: TGCAGCGCCCTGGGACTAGCTAAAGAGACCCAGTACTTC. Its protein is CSALGLAKETQYF.

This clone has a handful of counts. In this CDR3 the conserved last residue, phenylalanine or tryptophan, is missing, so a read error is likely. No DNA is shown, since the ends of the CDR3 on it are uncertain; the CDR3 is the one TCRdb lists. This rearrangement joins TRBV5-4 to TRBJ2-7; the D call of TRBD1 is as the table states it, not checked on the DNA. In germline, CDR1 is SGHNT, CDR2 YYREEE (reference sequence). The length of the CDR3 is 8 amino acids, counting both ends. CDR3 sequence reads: CASSRTVR.

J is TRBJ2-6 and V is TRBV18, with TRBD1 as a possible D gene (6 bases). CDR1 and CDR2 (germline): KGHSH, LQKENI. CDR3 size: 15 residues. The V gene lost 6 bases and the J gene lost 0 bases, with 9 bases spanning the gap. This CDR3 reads CASSQTGSGANVLTF. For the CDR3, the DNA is TGTGCCAGCTCCCAGACAGGCTCTGGGGCCAACGTCCTGACTTTC.

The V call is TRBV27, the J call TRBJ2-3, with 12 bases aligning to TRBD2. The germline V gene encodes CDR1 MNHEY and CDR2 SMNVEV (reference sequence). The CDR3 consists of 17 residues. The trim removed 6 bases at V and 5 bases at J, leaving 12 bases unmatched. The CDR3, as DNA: TGTGCCAGCAGGGACCCTAGCGGGGGGGCAGTAGGAGATACGCAGTATTTT. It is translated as CASRDPSGGAVGDTQYF.

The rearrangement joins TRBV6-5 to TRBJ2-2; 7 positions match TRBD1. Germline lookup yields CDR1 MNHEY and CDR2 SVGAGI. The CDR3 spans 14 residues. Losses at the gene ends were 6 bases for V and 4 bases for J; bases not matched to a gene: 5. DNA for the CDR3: TGTGCCAGCAGCCGGGACAGCTCCACCGGGGAGCTGTTTTTT. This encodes CASSRDSSTGELFF.

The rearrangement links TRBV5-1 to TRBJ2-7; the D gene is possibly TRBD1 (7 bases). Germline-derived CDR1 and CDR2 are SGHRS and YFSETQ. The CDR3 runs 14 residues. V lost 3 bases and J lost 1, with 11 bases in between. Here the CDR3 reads CASSYQGGSYEQYF. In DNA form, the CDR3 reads TGCGCCAGCAGCTACCAGGGGGGATCCTACGAGCAGTACTTC.

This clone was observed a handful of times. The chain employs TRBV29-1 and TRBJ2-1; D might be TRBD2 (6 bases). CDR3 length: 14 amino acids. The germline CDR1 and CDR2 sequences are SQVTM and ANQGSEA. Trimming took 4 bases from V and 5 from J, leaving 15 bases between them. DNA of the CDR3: TGCAGCGTTGGGCGGCGGGGCAAAAACAATGAGCAGTTCTTC. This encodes CSVGRRGKNNEQFF.

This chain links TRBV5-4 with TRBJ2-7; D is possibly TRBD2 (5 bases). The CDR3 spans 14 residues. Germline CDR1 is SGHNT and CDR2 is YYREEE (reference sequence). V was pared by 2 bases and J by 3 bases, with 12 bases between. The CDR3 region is CASSFGGRDYEQYF. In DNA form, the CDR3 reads TGTGCCAGCAGCTTTGGCGGCCGGGACTACGAGCAGTACTTC.

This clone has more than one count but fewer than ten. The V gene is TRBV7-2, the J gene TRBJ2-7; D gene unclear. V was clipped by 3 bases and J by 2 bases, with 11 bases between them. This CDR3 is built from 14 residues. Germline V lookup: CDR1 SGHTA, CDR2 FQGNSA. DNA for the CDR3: TGTGCCAGCAGCTTTGGACGCCGGACCTACGAGCAGTACTTC. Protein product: CASSFGRRTYEQYF.

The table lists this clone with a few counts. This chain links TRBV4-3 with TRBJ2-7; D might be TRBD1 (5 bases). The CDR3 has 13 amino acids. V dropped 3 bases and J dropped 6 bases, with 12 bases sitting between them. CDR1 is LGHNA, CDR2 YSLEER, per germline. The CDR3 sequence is CASSHTMQGEQYF. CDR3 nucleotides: TGCGCCAGCAGCCATACCATGCAGGGCGAGCAGTACTTC.

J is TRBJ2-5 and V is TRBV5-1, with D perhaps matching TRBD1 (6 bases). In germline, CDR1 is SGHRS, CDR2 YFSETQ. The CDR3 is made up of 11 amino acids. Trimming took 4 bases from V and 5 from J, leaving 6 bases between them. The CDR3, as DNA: TGCGCCAGCAGCCAGGGGGAGACCCAGTACTTC. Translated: CASSQGETQYF.

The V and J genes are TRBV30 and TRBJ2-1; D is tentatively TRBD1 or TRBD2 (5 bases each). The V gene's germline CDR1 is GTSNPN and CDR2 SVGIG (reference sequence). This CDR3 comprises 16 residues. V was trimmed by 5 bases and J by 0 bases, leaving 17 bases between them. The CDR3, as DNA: TGTGCCTGGTCCGGGACCTACGGAAGCTCCTACAATGAGCAGTTCTTC. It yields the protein CAWSGTYGSSYNEQFF.

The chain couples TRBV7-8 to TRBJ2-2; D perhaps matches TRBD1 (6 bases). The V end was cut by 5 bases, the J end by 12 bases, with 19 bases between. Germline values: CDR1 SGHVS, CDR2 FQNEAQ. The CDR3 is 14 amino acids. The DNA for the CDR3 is TGTGCCAGCAGCCGAAACCCACAGGGTCGGAAGCTGTTTTTT. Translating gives CASSRNPQGRKLFF.

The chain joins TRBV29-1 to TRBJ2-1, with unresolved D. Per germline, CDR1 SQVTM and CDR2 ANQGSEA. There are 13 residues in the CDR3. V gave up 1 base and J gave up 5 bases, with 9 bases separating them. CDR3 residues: CSVEGNPNNEQFF. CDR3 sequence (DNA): TGCAGCGTTGAAGGGAACCCAAACAATGAGCAGTTCTTC.

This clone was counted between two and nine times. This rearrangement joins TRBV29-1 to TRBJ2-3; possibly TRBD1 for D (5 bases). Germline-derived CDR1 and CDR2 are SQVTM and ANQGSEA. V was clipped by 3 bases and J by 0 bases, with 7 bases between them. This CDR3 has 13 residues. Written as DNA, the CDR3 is TGCAGCGTTGAGCCAGGGAGCACAGATACGCAGTATTTT. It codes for CSVEPGSTDTQYF.

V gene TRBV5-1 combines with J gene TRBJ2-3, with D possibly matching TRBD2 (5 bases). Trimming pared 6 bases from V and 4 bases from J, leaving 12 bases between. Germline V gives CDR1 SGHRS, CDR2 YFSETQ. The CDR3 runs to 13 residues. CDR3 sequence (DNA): TGCGCCAGCACCCCGGAGGACGCAGATACGCAGTATTTT. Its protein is CASTPEDADTQYF.

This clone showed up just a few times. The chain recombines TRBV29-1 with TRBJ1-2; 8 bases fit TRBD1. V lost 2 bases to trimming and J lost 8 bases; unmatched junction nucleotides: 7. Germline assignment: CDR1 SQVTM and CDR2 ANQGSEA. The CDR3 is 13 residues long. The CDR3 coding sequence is TGCAGCGTTGAAAGAGCAGGGGGCAAGGGCTACACCTTC. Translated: CSVERAGGKGYTF.

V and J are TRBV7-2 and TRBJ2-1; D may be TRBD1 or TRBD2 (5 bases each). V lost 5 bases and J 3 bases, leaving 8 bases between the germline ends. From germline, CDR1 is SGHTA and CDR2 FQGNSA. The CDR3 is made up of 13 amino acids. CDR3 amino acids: CASSRDLYNEQFF. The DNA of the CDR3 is TGTGCCAGCAGCCGGGACCTCTACAATGAGCAGTTCTTC.

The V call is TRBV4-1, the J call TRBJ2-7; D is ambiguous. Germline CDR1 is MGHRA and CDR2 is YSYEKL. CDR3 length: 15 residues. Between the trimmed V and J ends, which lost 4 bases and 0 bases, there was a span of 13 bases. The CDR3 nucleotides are TGCGCCAGCAGCCGAGGAGACGGTTCCTCCTACGAGCAGTACTTC. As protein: CASSRGDGSSYEQYF.

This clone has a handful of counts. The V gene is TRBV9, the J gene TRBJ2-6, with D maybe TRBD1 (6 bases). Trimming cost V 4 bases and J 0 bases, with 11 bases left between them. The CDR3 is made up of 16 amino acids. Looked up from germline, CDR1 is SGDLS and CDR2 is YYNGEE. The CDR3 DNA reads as TGTGCCAGCAGCTTACGGGACAACTCTGGGGCCAACGTCCTGACTTTC. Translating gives CASSLRDNSGANVLTF.

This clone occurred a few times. The CDR3 loop reads CSVGLRGGYEQYF. In DNA, the CDR3 is TGCAGCGTTGGCTTGCGGGGAGGTTACGAGCAGTACTTC. V is TRBV29-1 and J is TRBJ2-7, with D maybe TRBD2 (6 bases). The CDR3 extends over 13 amino acids. Per germline, CDR1 SQVTM and CDR2 ANQGSEA. The ends were cut back, 4 bases at V and 4 bases at J, with 14 bases in the middle.

In nucleotides, the CDR3 is TGTGCCAGCAGTTACTCGCGGGGAGTCCGCCAAGAGACCCAGTACTTC. This translates into CASSYSRGVRQETQYF. This chain connects TRBV6-6 to TRBJ2-5, with D possibly TRBD2 on 6 matching bases. The germline gives CDR1 MNHNY, CDR2 SVGAGI (reference sequence). The CDR3 sequence is 16 residues long. Trimming stripped 0 bases from V and 1 base from J, with 12 bases between.

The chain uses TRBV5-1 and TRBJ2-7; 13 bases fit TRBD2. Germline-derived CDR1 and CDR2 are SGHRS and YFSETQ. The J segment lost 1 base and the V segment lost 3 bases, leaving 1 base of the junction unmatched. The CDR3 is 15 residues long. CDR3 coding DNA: TGCGCCAGCAGCTCGGGACTAGCGGGGTCCTACGAGCAGTACTTC. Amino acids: CASSSGLAGSYEQYF.